The entry below gives a single T cell receptor (beta chain) sequence along with its context. Its antigen is unidentified. The data belong to a study of OX40 agonist ivuxolimab in advanced cancers. Study-wide context: Participants, 80% to 90% male, averaged about 56 years of age, ranging from roughly 23 to 80. General observations from the study: CD8+ T cells (on average) carried more expanded clones than CD4+ T cells. Normalized expansion of T-cell clones was also low for some nonresponders.

The CDR3 has 12 amino acids. Trimming removed 2 bases from V and 12 bases from J, with 11 bases in between. Germline-derived CDR1 and CDR2 are MNHNY and SVGAGI (reference sequence). Patients were ruled out by autoimmune disease history or systemic immunosuppression. Generated by immunoSEQ multiplex PCR, the TCRdb table keeps only in-frame clones and is missing some. The profile shows 50,000 to 75,000 clones, around 79% of them singletons. V gene TRBV6-6 combines with J gene TRBJ2-1; D uncertain. The starting material was CD4+ or CD8+ T cells sorted from blood, obtained in a trial of the OX40 agonist ivuxolimab. The TCR sequence derives from an adult with an advanced solid tumor such as melanoma, head and neck, liver or kidney cancer. DNA of the CDR3: TGTGCCAGCAGTTACCCAGAGACCGGGCAGTTCTTC. Protein: CASSYPETGQFF.